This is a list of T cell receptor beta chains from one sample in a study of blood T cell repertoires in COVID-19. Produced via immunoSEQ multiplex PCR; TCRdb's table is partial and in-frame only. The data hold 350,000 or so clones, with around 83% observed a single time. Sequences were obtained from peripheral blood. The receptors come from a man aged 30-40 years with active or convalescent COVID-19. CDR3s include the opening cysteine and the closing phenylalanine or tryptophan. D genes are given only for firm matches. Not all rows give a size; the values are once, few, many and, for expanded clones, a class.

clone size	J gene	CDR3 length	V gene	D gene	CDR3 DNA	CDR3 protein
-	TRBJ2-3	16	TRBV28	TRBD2	TGTGCCAGCAGTTCCCTAGCGGGAGGTCGCACAGATACGCAGTATTTT	CASSSLAGGRTDTQYF
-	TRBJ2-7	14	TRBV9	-	TGTGCCAGCAGCCCTTCAACGAGCTCCTACGAGCAGTACTTC	CASSPSTSSYEQYF
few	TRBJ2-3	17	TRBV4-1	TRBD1	TGCGCCAGCAGCCAAGGTAGAGGACAGGCCTACACAGATACGCAGTATTTT	CASSQGRGQAYTDTQYF
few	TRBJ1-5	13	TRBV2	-	TGTGCCAGCAGGCCGGGACTGAATCAGCCCCAGCATTTT	CASRPGLNQPQHF
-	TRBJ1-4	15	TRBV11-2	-	TGTGCCAGCAGCTTCTCGCAAGGGACTTTTGAAAAACTGTTTTTT	CASSFSQGTFEKLFF
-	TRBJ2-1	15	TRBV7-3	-	TGTGCCAGCAGCTTAGAGGGCGCGGGCTACAATGAGCAGTTCTTC	CASSLEGAGYNEQFF
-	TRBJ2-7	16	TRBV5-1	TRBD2	TGCGCCAGCAGCTTTTCTCCGGGACTAGCGACCTACGAGCAGTACTTC	CASSFSPGLATYEQYF
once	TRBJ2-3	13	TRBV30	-	TGTGCCTGGAGTGTACAATCCGAGGGTACGCAGTATTTT	CAWSVQSEGTQYF
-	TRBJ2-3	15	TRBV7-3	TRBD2	TGTGCCAGCAGCAGGACTAGCGGGAGTCCAGATACGCAGTATTTT	CASSRTSGSPDTQYF
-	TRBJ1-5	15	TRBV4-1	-	TGCGCCAGCAGCCTAGAGAAGACAGGTAATCAGCCCCAGCATTTT	CASSLEKTGNQPQHF